These 7 T cell receptor beta chains were all obtained from the same sample, sequenced in a study of shared clonotypes between healthy human individuals. The repertoire was sequenced with immunoSEQ multiplex PCR; TCRdb's copy has only in-frame clones and lacks some. This table holds about 680,000 clones, about 91% found once. Terminally differentiated effector memory CD45RA+ cells were excluded from the naive CD8 cells, which were CD45RO-negative and positively selected for CCR7. The material sequenced was naive CD8+ T cells sorted from blood. The receptors come from a young man in good health.

The J gene is TRBJ2-1, the V gene TRBV7-6, with a possible D match to TRBD2 (5 bases). The germline CDR1 and CDR2 sequences are SGHVS and FNYEAQ. The CDR3 is 16 residues long. The ends were cut back, 4 bases at V and 12 bases at J, with 25 bases in the middle. CDR3 sequence: CASSSPKDSIVSRQFF. The CDR3, as DNA: TGTGCCAGCAGCTCCCCGAAGGACTCGATAGTGAGTAGGCAGTTCTTC.

This clone came up once. The chain combines TRBV2 with TRBJ1-4; D not resolved. The CDR3 consists of 14 residues. V lost 6 bases, J lost 8 bases, and 16 bases lay in between. Germline assignment: CDR1 SNHLY and CDR2 FYNNEI. The CDR3 DNA reads as TGTGCCAGCAGGAGGTTCGGGGAAAGGGAAAAACTGTTTTTT. This sequence encodes CASRRFGEREKLFF.

The chain joins TRBV5-4 to TRBJ2-1, with D unclear. The CDR3 totals 12 residues. CDR1 is SGHNT, CDR2 YYREEE, per germline (reference sequence). V was trimmed by 4 bases and J by 4 bases, leaving 6 bases between them. CDR3 nucleotides: TGTGCCAGCAGCGAGACTTACAATGAGCAGTTCTTC. Translating it yields CASSETYNEQFF.

V and J are TRBV15 and TRBJ1-1; D is uncertain. V was trimmed by 0 bases and J by 4 bases, leaving 9 bases between them. The CDR3 length is 14 residues. The germline CDR1 and CDR2 sequences are LNHNV and YYDKDF (reference sequence). The CDR3 sequence: CATSRDRGFTEAFF. The CDR3 region has the DNA TGTGCCACCAGCAGAGACAGAGGCTTCACTGAAGCTTTCTTT.

The gene calls are TRBV7-9 and TRBJ1-5; the D is unclear. CDR1 SEHNR and CDR2 FQNEAQ come from the germline V gene (reference sequence). The V gene lost 5 bases and the J gene lost 10 bases, with 9 bases spanning the gap. The CDR3 spans 11 residues. The CDR3 DNA reads as TGTGCCAGCAGCCGGGAGGGACCCCAGCATTTT. Protein: CASSREGPQHF.

The chain recombines TRBV7-9 with TRBJ2-1, with D unclear. Trimming pared 1 base from V and 2 bases from J, leaving 12 bases between. CDR1 and CDR2 from the germline V gene are SEHNR and FQNEAQ (reference sequence). The CDR3 length is 16 residues. DNA of the CDR3: TGTGCCAGCAGCTTAGATCTGCTGGGTCCCTACAATGAGCAGTTCTTC. Its translation: CASSLDLLGPYNEQFF.

The chain employs TRBV10-3 and TRBJ2-3; 8 nucleotides match TRBD2. This CDR3 region has 13 residues. The germline CDR1 and CDR2 sequences are ENHRY and SYGVKD. V gave up 8 bases and J gave up 3 bases; unmatched junction bases: 4. The CDR3 region has the DNA TGTGCCATCGAGAGCGGGAGTACAGATACGCAGTATTTT. This gives the protein CAIESGSTDTQYF.